One and the same sample provided the 25 T cell receptor beta chains below, sequenced in a study of T cell responses to AZD1222 COVID-19 vaccine. Libraries were prepared by immunoSEQ multiplex PCR; TCRdb keeps only in-frame clonotypes and omits some of them. The sample lists about 150,000 clones, 90% occurring once. This specimen was peripheral blood, taken on day 0 of AZD1222 vaccination. The receptors derive from an adult in good health.

J is TRBJ2-3 and V is TRBV5-1; 9 positions agree with TRBD2. With 4 bases clipped from V and 2 bases from J, the junction kept 5 bases outside the gene matches. The length of the CDR3 is 15 residues. Germline CDR1 reads SGHRS; CDR2 reads YFSETQ. The CDR3 nucleotides are TGCGCCAGCAGCCGATGGACTAGCGCCACAGATACGCAGTATTTT. The encoded protein is CASSRWTSATDTQYF.

The gene calls are TRBV9 and TRBJ2-1; D possibly uses TRBD1 or TRBD2 (6 bases each). Germline loops: CDR1 SGDLS, CDR2 YYNGEE. This CDR3 is 12 amino acids long. Between the trimmed V and J ends, which lost 0 bases and 10 bases, there was a span of 8 bases. CDR3 nucleotide sequence: TGTGCCAGCAGCGTAGACGGGGGCGAGCAGTTCTTC. This codes for CASSVDGGEQFF.

This clone was picked up a small number of times. The gene calls are TRBV25-1 and TRBJ2-7, with TRBD2 matching 11 bases. The CDR3 runs to 17 residues. Trimming removed 2 bases from V and 6 bases from J; junction bases left unmatched: 12. CDR1 and CDR2 (germline): MGHDK, SYGVNS. This CDR3 reads CASSEKHLAGGPGEQYF. DNA for the CDR3: TGTGCCAGCAGTGAAAAGCACTTAGCGGGAGGGCCGGGCGAGCAGTACTTC.

This sequence joins TRBV6-2 or TRBV6-3 and TRBJ1-1; the D is unclear. V lost 0 bases to trimming and J lost 1 base, with 12 bases between them. The CDR3 covers 16 residues. Germline CDR1 reads MNHEY; CDR2 reads SVGEGT. In DNA, the CDR3 is TGTGCCAGCAGTTACTCTTCGTCCGCCGGGAACACTGAAGCTTTCTTT. It encodes CASSYSSSAGNTEAFF.

V usage is TRBV7-9 and J usage is TRBJ2-1, with TRBD2 matching over 11 bases. CDR3 length equals 16 residues. Germline CDR1 SEHNR, CDR2 FQNEAQ (reference sequence). Trimming removed 5 bases from V and 7 bases from J; junction bases left unmatched: 10. As DNA, the CDR3 is TGTGCCAGCAGCCCATTTCTAGCGGGAGGAGAGAATGAGCAGTTCTTC. Its translation: CASSPFLAGGENEQFF.

The rearrangement joins TRBV7-3 to TRBJ2-5, with 7 bases matching TRBD1. The V gene's germline CDR1 is SGHTA and CDR2 FQGTGA. The V segment lost 4 bases and the J segment 2 bases; nucleotides outside the gene matches: 7. The CDR3 has 15 residues. The CDR3 here is CASSSQPGQQETQYF. Written as DNA, the CDR3 is TGTGCCAGCAGCTCTCAACCGGGACAGCAAGAGACCCAGTACTTC.

The V call is TRBV10-3, the J call TRBJ2-7; D may be TRBD1 (7 bases). The CDR3 runs 13 residues. Trimming left V 4 bases short and J 6 bases short, with 13 bases between. Germline V gene sequence: CDR1 ENHRY, CDR2 SYGVKD. CDR3 sequence (DNA): TGTGCCATCAGTGCCCGACAGGGAGGCGAGCAGTACTTC. It encodes CAISARQGGEQYF.

A few counts support this clone. This chain uses TRBV4-3 with TRBJ1-6; D remains unclear. The germline CDR1 and CDR2 sequences are LGHNA and YSLEER. With 5 bases removed from V and 4 bases from J, the gap between germline ends came to 15 bases. This CDR3 region has 16 residues. CDR3 residues: CASSRLYSLYNSPLHF. CDR3 coding DNA: TGCGCCAGCAGCAGGTTGTACAGTTTGTATAATTCACCCCTCCACTTT.

A note on this clone: This same CDR3 is encoded by further DNA sequences in the sample. The genes are TRBV24-1 and TRBJ2-1; TRBD2 aligns across 7 bases. Germline CDR1 KGHDR, CDR2 SFDVKD. The junction had 2 bases not matched to a gene; V was cut back by 1 base and J by 0 bases. The CDR3 runs to 16 residues. CDR3 amino acids: CATSDFGRSSYNEQFF. CDR3 DNA sequence: TGTGCCACCAGTGATTTCGGGAGGAGCTCCTACAATGAGCAGTTCTTC.

This clone was picked up a small number of times. The chain has TRBV28 and TRBJ1-2; 9 bases are a match to TRBD1. The germline CDR1 and CDR2 sequences are MDHEN and SYDVKM. The CDR3 is 14 amino acids. V was pared by 4 bases and J by 6 bases, with 6 bases of the junction left unmatched. The CDR3 nucleotides are TGTGCCAGCAGTTCCGGGACAGGGAGGAATGGCTACACCTTC. Translation: CASSSGTGRNGYTF.

This rearrangement joins TRBV25-1 to TRBJ1-1, with D unclear. This CDR3 has 15 residues. V lost 3 bases, J lost 1 base, and 12 bases lay in between. The germline V gene encodes CDR1 MGHDK and CDR2 SYGVNS. CDR3 nucleotide sequence: TGTGCCAGCAGTGATGTTTCGGGAGAGAACACTGAAGCTTTCTTT. Protein product: CASSDVSGENTEAFF.

This chain uses TRBV2 with TRBJ2-3; 10 bases fit TRBD1. CDR3 size: 15 residues. V lost 6 bases to trimming and J lost 2 bases; unmatched junction nucleotides: 5. Germline loops: CDR1 SNHLY, CDR2 FYNNEI. For the CDR3, the DNA is TGTGCCAGCAGAGGACAGGGGGGCCCCACAGATACGCAGTATTTT. It encodes CASRGQGGPTDTQYF.

The rearrangement joins TRBV7-8 to TRBJ2-2; D remains unclear. In germline, CDR1 is SGHVS, CDR2 FQNEAQ. Deletions cut 2 bases from V and 2 bases from J, with 9 bases between. The CDR3 totals 15 residues. The CDR3 DNA is TGTGCCAGCAGCTTATTGGGCGGCAACACCGGGGAGCTGTTTTTT. This translates into CASSLLGGNTGELFF.

The J gene is TRBJ2-2, the V gene TRBV29-1; tentative D call: TRBD1 (5 bases). V shed 4 bases and J shed 1 base, with 7 bases lying between them. This CDR3 comprises 13 residues. Germline V gene lookup returns CDR1 SQVTM and CDR2 ANQGSEA. CDR3 sequence reads: CSVGQGNTGELFF. The CDR3 DNA reads as TGCAGCGTTGGGCAGGGGAACACCGGGGAGCTGTTTTTT.

The chain links TRBV28 to TRBJ2-5, with D possibly TRBD2 on 6 matching bases. CDR3 length: 13 residues. Germline-derived CDR1 and CDR2 are MDHEN and SYDVKM. V gave up 4 bases and J gave up 4 bases, with 10 bases separating them. In nucleotides, the CDR3 is TGTGCCAGCAGTTCAGGGACTGTAGAGACCCAGTACTTC. It specifies CASSSGTVETQYF.

The chain links TRBV21-1 to TRBJ2-2; the table's D call, TRBD2, was not checked against the DNA. TRBV21-1 is described as a pseudogene. The CDR3 loop spans 16 amino acids. The CDR3 nucleotides read TGTGCCAGCAGCAAAAGGACTAGCGGGACTGGCGGGGAGCTGTTTTTT. It codes for CASSKRTSGTGGELFF.

The sample holds one count of this clone. The rearrangement joins TRBV27 to TRBJ1-4, with D perhaps matching TRBD1 (5 bases). Trimming took off 2 bases at V and 7 bases at J, with 14 bases between the two ends. This CDR3 comprises 15 residues. Per germline, CDR1 MNHEY and CDR2 SMNVEV (reference sequence). CDR3 amino acids: CASSLGATLGEKLFF. DNA for the CDR3: TGTGCCAGCAGTTTAGGGGCGACTCTAGGTGAAAAACTGTTTTTT. Using reference TRBV27 and TRBJ1-4 for the parts outside the CDR3, the full variable domain is EAQVTQNPRYLITVTGKKLTVTCSQNMNHEYMSWYRQDPGLGLRQIYYSMNVEVTDKGDVPEGYKVSRKEKRNFPLILESPSPNQTSLYFCASSLGATLGEKLFFGSGTQLSVL.

The rearrangement joins TRBV19 to TRBJ2-7, with D possibly TRBD1 on 6 matching bases. CDR3 length: 14 amino acids. Germline V gives CDR1 LNHDA, CDR2 SQIVND (reference sequence). V was cut by 5 bases and J by 1 base, with 12 bases left in between. The CDR3 DNA follows: TGTGCCAGTAGTGAGGACAGTCTGTCCTACGAGCAGTACTTC. Amino acids: CASSEDSLSYEQYF.

V is TRBV28 and J is TRBJ2-6; D gene ambiguous. From germline, CDR1 is MDHEN and CDR2 SYDVKM. The CDR3 covers 15 residues. Deletions cut 3 bases from V and 2 bases from J, with 8 bases between. The DNA of the CDR3 is TGTGCCAGCAGTTTGCCGATGGCTGGGGCCAACGTCCTGACTTTC. This gives the protein CASSLPMAGANVLTF.

The rearrangement uses TRBV27 and TRBJ1-5, with D tentatively TRBD1 (5 bases). Deletions cut 4 bases from V and 10 bases from J, with 26 bases between. The CDR3 covers 17 residues. The V gene's germline CDR1 is MNHEY and CDR2 SMNVEV (reference sequence). The CDR3 sequence is CASSSHGGQGRGKPQHF. The CDR3 DNA is TGTGCCAGCAGTTCTCACGGCGGCCAGGGACGTGGGAAACCCCAGCATTTT.

The chain combines TRBV5-4 with TRBJ2-7; 9 bases agree with TRBD1. V shed 3 bases and J 0 bases; nucleotides not matched to a gene: 4. The CDR3 has 15 residues. The germline V gene has CDR1 SGHNT and CDR2 YYREEE (reference sequence). As DNA, the CDR3 is TGTGCCAGCAGCTCGCCGGGACAGGGCTCCTACGAGCAGTACTTC. Amino acids: CASSSPGQGSYEQYF.

The chain uses TRBV29-1 and TRBJ1-2; a possible D gene is TRBD1 (6 bases). Between the trimmed V and J ends, which lost 4 bases and 8 bases, there was a span of 20 bases. The CDR3 runs to 14 residues. Germline V lookup: CDR1 SQVTM, CDR2 ANQGSEA. The DNA for the CDR3 is TGCAGCGTTGGGCCGTCGGCAGGGGTACAGGGCTACACCTTC. Translation gives CSVGPSAGVQGYTF.

The V gene is TRBV27, the J gene TRBJ2-2, with 8 bases fitting TRBD1. CDR1 MNHEY and CDR2 SMNVEV come from the germline V gene (reference sequence). This CDR3 is 14 amino acids long. V lost 3 bases to trimming and J lost 7 bases; unmatched junction nucleotides: 4. The CDR3 is CASSFLGTGGELFF. The CDR3 coding sequence is TGTGCCAGCAGTTTTCTGGGGACAGGCGGGGAGCTGTTTTTT.

V and J are TRBV6-6 and TRBJ2-1, with a possible D match to TRBD2 (5 bases). CDR3 size: 15 residues. Germline lookup yields CDR1 MNHNY and CDR2 SVGAGI (reference sequence). V dropped 4 bases and J dropped 1 base, with 11 bases sitting between them. CDR3 amino acids: CASSSRTESYNEQFF. CDR3 nucleotides: TGTGCCAGCAGTTCCAGGACTGAATCCTACAATGAGCAGTTCTTC.

This sequence joins TRBV28 and TRBJ2-2, with TRBD2 identical over 8 bases. V lost 6 bases and J lost 0; bases outside the gene matches: 3. The CDR3 runs to 15 residues. Germline CDR1 is MDHEN and CDR2 is SYDVKM. The CDR3 here is CASRIAGTNTGELFF. CDR3 nucleotide sequence: TGTGCCAGCAGAATAGCGGGAACGAACACCGGGGAGCTGTTTTTT.